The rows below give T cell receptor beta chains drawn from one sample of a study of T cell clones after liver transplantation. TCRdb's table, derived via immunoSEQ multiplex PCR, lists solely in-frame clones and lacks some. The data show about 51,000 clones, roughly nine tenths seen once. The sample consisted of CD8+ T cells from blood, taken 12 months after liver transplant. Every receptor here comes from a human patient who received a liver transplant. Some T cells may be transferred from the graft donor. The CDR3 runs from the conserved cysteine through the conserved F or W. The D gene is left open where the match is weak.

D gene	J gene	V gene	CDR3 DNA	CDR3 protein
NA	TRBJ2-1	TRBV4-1	TGCGCCAGCAGCCAAGAACCCAGCTCCTACAATGAGCAGTTCTTC	CASSQEPSSYNEQFF
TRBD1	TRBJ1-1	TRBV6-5	TGTGCCAGCAGCCACAGGGGGCAGCGGACTGAAGCTTTCTTT	CASSHRGQRTEAFF
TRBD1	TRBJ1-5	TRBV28	TGTGCCAGCAGTTTGCCGACAGGGGTTAGCAATCAGCCCCAGCATTTT	CASSLPTGVSNQPQHF
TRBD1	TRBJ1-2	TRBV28	TGTGCCAGCAGTCACAGGGACAGTAGTTCCCTTAAGTATGGCTACACCTTC	CASSHRDSSSLKYGYTF
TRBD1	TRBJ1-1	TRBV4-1	TGCGCCAGCAGCCAGAGAAACGGACAGGCGATGAACACTGAAGCTTTCTTT	CASSQRNGQAMNTEAFF
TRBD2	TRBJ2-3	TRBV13	TGTGCCAGCAACTGGGGGAGGGCCAATACGCAGTATTTT	CASNWGRANTQYF
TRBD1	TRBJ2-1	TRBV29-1	TGCAGCGTTGAAGGGGACAGGGCTTACAATGAGCAGTTCTTC	CSVEGDRAYNEQFF
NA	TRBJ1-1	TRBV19	TGTGCCAGTAGTGTGACACCTAACCTGAACACTGAAGCTTTCTTT	CASSVTPNLNTEAFF
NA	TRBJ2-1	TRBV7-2	TGTGCCAGCAGCTTAAAGTTAAGGGGCGGTGAGCAGTTCTTC	CASSLKLRGGEQFF
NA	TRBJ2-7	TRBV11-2	TGTGCCAGCAGCCTTGGGCCAAAGGGAAGCTCCTACGAGCAGTACTTC	CASSLGPKGSSYEQYF